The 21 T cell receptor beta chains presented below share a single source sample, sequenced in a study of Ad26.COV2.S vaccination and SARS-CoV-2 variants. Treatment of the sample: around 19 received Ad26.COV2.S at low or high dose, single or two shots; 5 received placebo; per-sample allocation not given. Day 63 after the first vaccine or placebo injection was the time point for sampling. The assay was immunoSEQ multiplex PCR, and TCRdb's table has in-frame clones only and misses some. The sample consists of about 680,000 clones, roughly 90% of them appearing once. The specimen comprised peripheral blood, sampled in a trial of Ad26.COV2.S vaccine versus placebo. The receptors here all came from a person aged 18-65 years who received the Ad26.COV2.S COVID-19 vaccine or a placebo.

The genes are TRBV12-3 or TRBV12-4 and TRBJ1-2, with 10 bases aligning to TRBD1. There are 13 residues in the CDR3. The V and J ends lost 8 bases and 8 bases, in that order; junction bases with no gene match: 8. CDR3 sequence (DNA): TGTGCCAGCTCACCGGGACAGGGGAACGGCTACACCTTC. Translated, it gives CASSPGQGNGYTF.

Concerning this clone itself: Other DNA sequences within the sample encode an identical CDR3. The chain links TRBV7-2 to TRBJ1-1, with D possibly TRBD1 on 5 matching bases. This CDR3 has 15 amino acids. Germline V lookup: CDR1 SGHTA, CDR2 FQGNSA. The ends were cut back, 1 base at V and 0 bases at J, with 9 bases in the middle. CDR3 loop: CASSLGQGMNTEAFF. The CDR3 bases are TGTGCCAGCAGCTTAGGGCAGGGAATGAACACTGAAGCTTTCTTT.

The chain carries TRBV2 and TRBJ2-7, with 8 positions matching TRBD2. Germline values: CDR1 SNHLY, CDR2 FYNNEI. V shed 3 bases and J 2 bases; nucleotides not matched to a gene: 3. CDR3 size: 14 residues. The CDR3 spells CASSETSAAYEQYF. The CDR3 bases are TGTGCCAGCAGTGAGACTAGCGCCGCCTACGAGCAGTACTTC. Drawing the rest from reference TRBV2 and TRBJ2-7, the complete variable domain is EPEVTQTPSHQVTQMGQEVILRCVPISNHLYFYWYRQILGQKVEFLVSFYNNEISEKSEIFDDQFSVERPDGSNFTLKIRSTKLEDSAMYFCASSETSAAYEQYFGPGTRLTVT.

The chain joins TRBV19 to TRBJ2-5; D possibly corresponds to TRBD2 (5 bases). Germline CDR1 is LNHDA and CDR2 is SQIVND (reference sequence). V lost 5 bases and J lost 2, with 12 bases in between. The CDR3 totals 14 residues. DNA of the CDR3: TGTGCCAGTAGTTCGCTCGGACTGCAAGAGACCCAGTACTTC. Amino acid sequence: CASSSLGLQETQYF.

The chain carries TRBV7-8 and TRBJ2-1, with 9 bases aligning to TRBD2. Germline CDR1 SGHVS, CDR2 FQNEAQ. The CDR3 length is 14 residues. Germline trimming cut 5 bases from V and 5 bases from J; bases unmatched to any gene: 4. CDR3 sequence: CASSPSGADNEQFF. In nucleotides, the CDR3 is TGTGCCAGCAGCCCTAGCGGGGCGGACAATGAGCAGTTCTTC.

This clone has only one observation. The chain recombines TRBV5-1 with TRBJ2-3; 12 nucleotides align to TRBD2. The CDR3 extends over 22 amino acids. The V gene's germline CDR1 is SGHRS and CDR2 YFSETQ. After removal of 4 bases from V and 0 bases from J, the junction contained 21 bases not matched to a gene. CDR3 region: CASSPKLAGGPTLKISTDTQYF. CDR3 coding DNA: TGCGCCAGCAGCCCTAAACTAGCGGGAGGTCCCACCCTCAAAATTAGCACAGATACGCAGTATTTT.

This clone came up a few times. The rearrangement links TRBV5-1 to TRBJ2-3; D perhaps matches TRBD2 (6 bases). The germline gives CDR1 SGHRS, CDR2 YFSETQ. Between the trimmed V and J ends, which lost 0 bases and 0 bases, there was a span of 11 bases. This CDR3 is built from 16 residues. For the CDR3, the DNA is TGCGCCAGCAGCTTGGGGGGACTCGGAAGCACAGATACGCAGTATTTT. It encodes CASSLGGLGSTDTQYF.

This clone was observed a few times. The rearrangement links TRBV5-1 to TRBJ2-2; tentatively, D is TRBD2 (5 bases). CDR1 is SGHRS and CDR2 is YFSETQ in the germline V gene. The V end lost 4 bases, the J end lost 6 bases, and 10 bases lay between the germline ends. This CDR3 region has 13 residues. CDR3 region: CASSVTGAGELFF. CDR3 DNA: TGCGCCAGCAGCGTGACCGGGGCCGGGGAGCTGTTTTTT.

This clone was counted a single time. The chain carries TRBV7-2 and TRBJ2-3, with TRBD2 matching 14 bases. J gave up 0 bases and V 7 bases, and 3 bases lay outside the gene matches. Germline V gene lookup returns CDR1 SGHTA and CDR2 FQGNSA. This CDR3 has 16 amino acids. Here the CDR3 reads CASNRLAGGSTDTQYF. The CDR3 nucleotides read TGTGCCAGCAACCGACTAGCGGGAGGGAGCACAGATACGCAGTATTTT.

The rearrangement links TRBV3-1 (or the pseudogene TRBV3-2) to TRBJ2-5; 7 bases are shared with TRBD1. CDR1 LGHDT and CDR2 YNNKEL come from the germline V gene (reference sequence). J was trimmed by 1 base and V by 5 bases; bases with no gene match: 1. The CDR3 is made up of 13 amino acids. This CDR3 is CASSGTAQETQYF. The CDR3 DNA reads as TGTGCCAGCAGCGGGACAGCCCAAGAGACCCAGTACTTC.

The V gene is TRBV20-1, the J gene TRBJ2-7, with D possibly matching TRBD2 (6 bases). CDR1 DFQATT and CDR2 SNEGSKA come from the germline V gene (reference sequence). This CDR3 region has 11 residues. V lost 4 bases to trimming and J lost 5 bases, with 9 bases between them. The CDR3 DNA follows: TGCAGTGCTAATACGGGAGACGAGCAGTACTTC. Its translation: CSANTGDEQYF.

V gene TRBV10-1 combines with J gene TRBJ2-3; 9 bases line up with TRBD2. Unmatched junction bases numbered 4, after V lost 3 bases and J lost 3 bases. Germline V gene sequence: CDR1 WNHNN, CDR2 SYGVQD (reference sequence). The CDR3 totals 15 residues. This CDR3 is CASSDVREGTDTQYF. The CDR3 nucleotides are TGCGCCAGCAGTGACGTGCGGGAGGGAACAGATACGCAGTATTTT.

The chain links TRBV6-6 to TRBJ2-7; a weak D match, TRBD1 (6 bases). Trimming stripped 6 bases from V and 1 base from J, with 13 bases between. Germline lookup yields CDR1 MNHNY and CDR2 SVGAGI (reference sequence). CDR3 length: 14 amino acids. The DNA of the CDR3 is TGTGCCAGCAGCCGGACAGAAGGGTCCTACGAGCAGTACTTC. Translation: CASSRTEGSYEQYF.

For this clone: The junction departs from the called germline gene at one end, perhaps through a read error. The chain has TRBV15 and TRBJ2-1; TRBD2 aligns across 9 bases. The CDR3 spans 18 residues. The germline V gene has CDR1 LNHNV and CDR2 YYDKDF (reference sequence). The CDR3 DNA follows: TGTGCCACCAGCCCTAGAAAGGCGGGAGGGCCCCTATACACTGAGCAGTTCTTC. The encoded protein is CATSPRKAGGPLYTEQFF. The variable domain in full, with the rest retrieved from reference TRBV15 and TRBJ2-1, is DAMVIQNPRYQVTQFGKPVTLSCSQTLNHNVMYWYQQKSSQAPKLLFHYYDKDFNNEADTPDNFQSRRPNTSFCFLDIRSPGLGDTAMYLCATSPRKAGGPLYTEQFFGPGTRLTVL.

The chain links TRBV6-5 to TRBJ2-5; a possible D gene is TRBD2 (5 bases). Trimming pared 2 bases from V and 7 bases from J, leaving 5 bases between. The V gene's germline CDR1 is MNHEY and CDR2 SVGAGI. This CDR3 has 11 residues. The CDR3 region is CASSYGGTQYF. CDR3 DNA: TGTGCCAGCAGTTACGGAGGGACCCAGTACTTC.

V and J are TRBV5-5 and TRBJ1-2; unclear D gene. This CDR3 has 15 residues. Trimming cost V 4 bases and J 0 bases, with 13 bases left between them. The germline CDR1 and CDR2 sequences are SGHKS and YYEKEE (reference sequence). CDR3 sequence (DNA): TGTGCCAGCAGCCCCGTGGGAAGACCTAACTATGGCTACACCTTC. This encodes CASSPVGRPNYGYTF.

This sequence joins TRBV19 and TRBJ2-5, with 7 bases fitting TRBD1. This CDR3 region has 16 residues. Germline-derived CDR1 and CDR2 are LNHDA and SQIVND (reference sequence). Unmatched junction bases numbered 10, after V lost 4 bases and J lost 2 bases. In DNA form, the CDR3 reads TGTGCCAGTAGTAAAACAGGGGCCCCTAAGCAAGAGACCCAGTACTTC. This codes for CASSKTGAPKQETQYF.

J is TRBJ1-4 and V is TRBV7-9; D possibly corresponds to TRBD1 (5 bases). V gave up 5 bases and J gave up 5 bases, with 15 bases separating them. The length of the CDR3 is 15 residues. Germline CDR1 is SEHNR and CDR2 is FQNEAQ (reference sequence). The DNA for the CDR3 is TGTGCCAGCAGCGCAGCCGGGACCCGGAATGAAAAACTGTTTTTT. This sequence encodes CASSAAGTRNEKLFF.

The CDR3 sequence is CASSSFSGGNTIYF. The DNA for the CDR3 is TGTGCCAGCAGCTCCTTCTCAGGTGGAAACACCATATATTTT. The genes are TRBV7-9 and TRBJ1-3; no definite D call. The germline CDR1 and CDR2 sequences are SEHNR and FQNEAQ (reference sequence). Between the trimmed V and J ends, which lost 4 bases and 3 bases, there was a span of 10 bases. This CDR3 comprises 14 residues.

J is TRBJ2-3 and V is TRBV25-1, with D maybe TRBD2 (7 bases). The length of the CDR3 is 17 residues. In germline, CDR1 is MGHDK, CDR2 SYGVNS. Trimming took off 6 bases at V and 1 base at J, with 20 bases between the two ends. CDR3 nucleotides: TGTGCCAGCAGCCCCCCCGGGGGGCGGGACCGCACAGATACGCAGTATTTT. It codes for CASSPPGGRDRTDTQYF.

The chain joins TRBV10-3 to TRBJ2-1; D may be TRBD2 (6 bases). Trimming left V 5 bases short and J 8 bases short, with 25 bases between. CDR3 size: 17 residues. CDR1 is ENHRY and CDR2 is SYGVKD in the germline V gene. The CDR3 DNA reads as TGTGCCATCAGTACCCCTTCTCGCAGAGGCAGGGAGGATGAGCAGTTCTTC. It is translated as CAISTPSRRGREDEQFF.